This TCR beta chain came from a study of T cells after yellow fever vaccination. MiXCR was run by TCRdb on the 5' RACE reads, yielding one entry per CDR3 protein. This sample yields about 580,000 distinct CDR3 sequences, of which about a sixth are seen a single time; 15% to 20% belongs to the top ten. CDR3 size: 13 residues. V was pared by 7 bases and J by 2 bases, with 8 bases between. This clonotype was seen many times. The target antigen is unknown. The study's findings and limits: Faster peaking, at day 5 versus 15, marked a secondary response that was weaker. Bulk-population clonotypes that are abundant could appear as contaminants in FACS-sorted repertoires. Booster samples showed a return of most primary-vaccination clones (around 96% CD4, 88% CD8).

This clonotype originated in a man aged 18-30 years who received the YFV17D yellow fever vaccine. This chain connects TRBV12-3 or TRBV12-4 to TRBJ2-2, with TRBD2 as a possible D gene (6 bases). Specimen: PBMCs, collected around 5 days after the first yellow fever vaccination. The chain's CDR3 is CASMAGNTGELFF. DNA for the CDR3: TGTGCCAGCATGGCGGGAAACACCGGGGAGCTGTTTTTT.